This is a list of T cell receptor beta chains from one sample in a study of PD-1 blockade in classical Hodgkin lymphoma. Data came from immunoSEQ multiplex PCR; TCRdb stores just in-frame clones and leaves some out. Among around 9,200 clones listed, roughly four fifths were seen once. Sequenced material: CD4+ T cells from blood, taken at baseline. The receptors derive from a human donor with classical Hodgkin lymphoma. CDR3s include the opening cysteine and the closing phenylalanine or tryptophan. A D gene is named only where the DNA matches it firmly. Clone size appears in some rows only: once, few, many, or a class for an expanded clone.

TRBV9	TRBJ2-3	.	.	CASSSGVSADTQYF	TGTGCCAGCAGCTCGGGCGTGAGTGCAGATACGCAGTATTTT
TRBV18	TRBJ2-3	.	TRBD1	CASSPRQGATDTQYF	TGTGCCAGCTCACCACGACAGGGGGCAACAGATACGCAGTATTTT
TRBV28	TRBJ2-2	.	.	CASSLRGRELFF	TGTGCCAGCAGTCTTCGAGGGCGGGAGCTGTTTTTT
TRBV28	TRBJ2-7	.	TRBD2	CASSLLSGTSVYEQYF	TGTGCCAGCAGTTTATTGTCTGGGACTAGCGTCTACGAGCAGTACTTC
TRBV29-1	TRBJ2-3	.	TRBD1	CSDRQGSADTQYF	TGCAGCGACCGACAGGGTAGCGCAGATACGCAGTATTTT
TRBV19	TRBJ2-7	.	.	CASSIQSSYEQYF	TGTGCCAGTAGTATACAAAGCTCCTACGAGCAGTACTTC
TRBV29-1	TRBJ2-2	.	.	CSVPENTGELFF	TGCAGCGTCCCCGAAAACACCGGGGAGCTGTTTTTT
TRBV2	TRBJ1-5	few	TRBD1	CASSSGGGNQPQHF	TGTGCCAGCAGTTCAGGGGGCGGCAATCAGCCCCAGCATTTT
TRBV5-1	TRBJ2-7	.	TRBD2	CASSLDGTSGEQYF	TGCGCCAGCAGCTTGGATGGGACTAGCGGCGAGCAGTACTTC
TRBV5-4	TRBJ2-7	few	TRBD2	CASSPGLAAAYEQYF	TGTGCCAGCAGCCCCGGACTAGCGGCAGCCTACGAGCAGTACTTC
TRBV28	TRBJ1-3	.	TRBD1	CASSPGQGAPRIYF	TGTGCCAGCAGTCCGGGACAGGGAGCTCCCCGCATATATTTT
TRBV18	TRBJ2-6	few	.	CASSPGESGANVLTF	TGTGCCAGCTCACCTGGGGAGTCTGGGGCCAACGTCCTGACTTTC
TRBV5-1	TRBJ2-7	.	TRBD1	CASSLIAGQGYEQYF	TGCGCCAGCAGCTTGATTGCGGGACAGGGCTACGAGCAGTACTTC
TRBV5-1	TRBJ1-6	once	.	CASSLDRPDNSPLHF	TGCGCCAGCAGCTTGGATCGGCCCGATAATTCACCCCTCCACTTT
TRBV5-6	TRBJ2-7	.	.	CASTRGGGWEQYF	TGTGCCAGCACCCGGGGCGGAGGTTGGGAGCAGTACTTC
TRBV5-4	TRBJ2-7	.	TRBD2	CASSLRLAGVDEQYF	TGTGCCAGCAGCTTGAGACTAGCGGGAGTGGATGAGCAGTACTTC
TRBV2	TRBJ2-7	.	.	CASTGAPYEQYF	TGTGCCAGCACAGGGGCCCCCTACGAGCAGTACTTC
TRBV28	TRBJ2-7	.	.	CASSFVHYEQYF	TGTGCCAGCAGTTTCGTCCACTACGAGCAGTACTTC
TRBV29-1	TRBJ2-1	.	.	CSVEGQRSSYNEQFF	TGCAGCGTTGAAGGACAGCGGAGCTCCTACAATGAGCAGTTCTTC
TRBV7-8	TRBJ2-1	.	TRBD2	CASSRLTVSGRDVKDEQFF	TGTGCCAGCAGCCGGTTGACCGTTAGCGGGAGAGATGTCAAAGATGAGCAGTTCTTC
TRBV2	TRBJ1-1	few	.	CAGKRLMEAFF	TGTGCGGGCAAGCGGTTAATGGAAGCTTTCTTT
TRBV19	TRBJ2-2	.	TRBD2	CASSILAGGTGELFF	TGTGCCAGTAGTATCCTAGCGGGAGGGACCGGGGAGCTGTTTTTT
TRBV19	TRBJ2-2	.	.	CASSIDTHTGELFF	TGTGCCAGTAGTATAGACACTCACACCGGGGAGCTGTTTTTT
TRBV28	TRBJ2-7	.	.	CASSFSTSYEQYF	TGTGCCAGCAGTTTCTCGACTAGCTACGAGCAGTACTTC
TRBV15	TRBJ2-5	few	.	CATSQLAGETQYF	TGTGCCACCAGTCAACTTGCCGGGGAGACCCAGTACTTC
TRBV19	TRBJ1-4	.	TRBD1	CASSITGTVELFF	TGTGCCAGTAGTATAACAGGGACAGTGGAACTGTTTTTT
TRBV7-3	TRBJ2-1	.	.	CASSGAPGREQFF	TGTGCCAGCAGTGGGGCCCCAGGACGTGAGCAGTTCTTC
TRBV10-3	TRBJ2-5	.	.	CAISAGSSETQYF	TGTGCCATCAGTGCGGGAAGCTCAGAGACCCAGTACTTC
TRBV5-6	TRBJ2-7	few	.	CASSLGGGFGEQYF	TGTGCCAGCAGCCTCGGCGGGGGCTTTGGCGAGCAGTACTTC
TRBV19	TRBJ1-2	few	TRBD1	CASGQGTNYGYTF	TGTGCCAGCGGACAGGGGACTAACTATGGCTACACCTTC
TRBV19	TRBJ1-1	few	TRBD1	CASSTGTGGTEAFF	TGTGCCAGTAGCACCGGGACAGGGGGCACTGAAGCTTTCTTT
TRBV7-2	TRBJ2-3	.	.	CASRPGGTTDTQYF	TGTGCCAGCAGACCGGGGGGCACAACAGATACGCAGTATTTT
TRBV28	TRBJ2-7	once	TRBD1	CASGEIRGFRDSLYEQYF	TGTGCCAGCGGAGAGATCCGGGGTTTTCGGGACAGCTTGTACGAGCAGTACTTC
TRBV9	TRBJ1-1	.	.	CASSVGQLVTEAFF	TGTGCCAGCAGCGTAGGACAGTTGGTTACTGAAGCTTTCTTT
TRBV5-1	TRBJ2-2	few	.	CASSPTLTGELFF	TGCGCCAGCAGCCCAACCCTAACCGGGGAGCTGTTTTTT
TRBV5-1	TRBJ2-7	.	.	CASTYVGGSGYEQYF	TGCGCCAGCACCTACGTCGGTGGGAGTGGGTACGAGCAGTACTTC
TRBV6-4	TRBJ2-3	.	.	CASRETGHSTDTQYF	TGTGCCAGCAGGGAGACAGGCCATAGCACAGATACGCAGTATTTT
TRBV6-4	TRBJ1-2	.	TRBD1	CASSAGTGDGYTF	TGTGCCAGCAGCGCCGGGACAGGGGACGGCTACACCTTC
TRBV11-2	TRBJ2-5	.	.	CASSPPQETQYF	TGTGCCAGCAGCCCACCCCAAGAGACCCAGTACTTC
TRBV6-1	TRBJ1-1	.	.	CASSKAGANTEAFF	TGTGCCAGCAGCAAAGCAGGGGCGAACACTGAAGCTTTCTTT
TRBV11-2	TRBJ1-1	.	.	CASSPRGGLNTEAFF	TGTGCCAGCAGCCCGCGGGGGGGCCTGAACACTGAAGCTTTCTTT
TRBV28	TRBJ1-1	.	.	CASTKQVADTEAFF	TGTGCCAGCACTAAACAGGTTGCCGACACTGAAGCTTTCTTT
TRBV27	TRBJ2-7	.	.	CASSPGTRTYEQYF	TGTGCCAGCAGTCCCGGGACGAGGACCTACGAGCAGTACTTC
TRBV27	TRBJ2-5	.	TRBD1	CASSFRQGPQYF	TGTGCCAGCAGTTTTAGACAGGGACCCCAGTACTTC
TRBV7-8	TRBJ2-1	.	.	CASSKQGLNEQFF	TGTGCCAGCAGCAAACAGGGTCTTAATGAGCAGTTCTTC
TRBV28	TRBJ2-5	.	.	CASSPRRIQETQYF	TGTGCCAGCAGCCCTAGGAGAATTCAAGAGACCCAGTACTTC
TRBV6-5	TRBJ2-5	.	TRBD2	CASSSLAGQETQYF	TGTGCCAGCAGTTCTCTAGCGGGACAGGAGACCCAGTACTTC
TRBV6-6	TRBJ2-1	.	TRBD2	CASSYSTSGRADEQFF	TGTGCCAGCAGTTACTCAACTAGCGGGAGGGCCGATGAGCAGTTCTTC
TRBV5-6	TRBJ2-3	once	.	CASSFRRLTSSTDTQYF	TGTGCCAGCAGCTTCCGGCGGCTAACTTCTAGCACAGATACGCAGTATTTT
TRBV6-6	TRBJ1-6	.	.	CASSPYSPGLNSPLHF	TGTGCCAGCAGTCCCTACTCCCCAGGGCTCAATTCACCCCTCCACTTT
TRBV5-1	TRBJ1-1	.	.	CASSPSAGRGTEAFF	TGCGCCAGCAGCCCTAGCGCAGGGAGGGGGACTGAAGCTTTCTTT
TRBV6-5	TRBJ2-7	.	.	CGSGVTRGEQYF	TGCGGCAGTGGGGTAACTAGGGGCGAGCAGTACTTC
TRBV6-1	TRBJ2-1	.	TRBD2	CASSESGLAGVYNEQFF	TGTGCCAGCAGTGAATCGGGACTAGCGGGAGTCTACAATGAGCAGTTCTTC